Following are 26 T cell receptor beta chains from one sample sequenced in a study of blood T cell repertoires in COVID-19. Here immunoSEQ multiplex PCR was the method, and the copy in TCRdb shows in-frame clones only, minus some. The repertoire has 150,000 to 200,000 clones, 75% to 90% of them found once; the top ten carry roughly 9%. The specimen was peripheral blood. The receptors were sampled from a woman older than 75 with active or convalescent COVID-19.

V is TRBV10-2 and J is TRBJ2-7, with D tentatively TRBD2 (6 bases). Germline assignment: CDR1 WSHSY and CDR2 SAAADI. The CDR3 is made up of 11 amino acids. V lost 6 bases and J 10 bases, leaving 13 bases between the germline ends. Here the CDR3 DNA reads TGCGCCAGCAGGTCGGAGGGTCACCAGTACTTC. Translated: CASRSEGHQYF.

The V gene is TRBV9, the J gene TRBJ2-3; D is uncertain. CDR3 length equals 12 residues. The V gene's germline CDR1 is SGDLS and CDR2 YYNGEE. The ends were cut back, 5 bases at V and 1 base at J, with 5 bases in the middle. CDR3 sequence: CASSPGTDTQYF. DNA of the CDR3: TGTGCCAGCAGTCCAGGCACAGATACGCAGTATTTT.

In DNA form, the CDR3 reads TGTGCCAGCAGTTATTTAGTGGGGGGTCAGCCCCAGCATTTT. This sequence encodes CASSYLVGGQPQHF. This chain joins TRBV6-5 and TRBJ1-5; D possibly corresponds to TRBD1 (5 bases). Trimming left V 3 bases short and J 6 bases short, with 12 bases between. The germline CDR1 and CDR2 sequences are MNHEY and SVGAGI. The CDR3 sequence is 14 residues long.

CDR3 in amino acids: CASRQGDHEQYF. CDR3 DNA sequence: TGTGCCAGCAGACAGGGTGACCACGAGCAGTACTTC. The chain is built from TRBV5-4 and TRBJ2-7, with a tentative D call TRBD1 (6 bases). Between the trimmed V and J ends, which lost 5 bases and 5 bases, there was a span of 11 bases. The CDR3 is 12 residues long. Germline CDR1 and CDR2: SGHNT and YYREEE (reference sequence).

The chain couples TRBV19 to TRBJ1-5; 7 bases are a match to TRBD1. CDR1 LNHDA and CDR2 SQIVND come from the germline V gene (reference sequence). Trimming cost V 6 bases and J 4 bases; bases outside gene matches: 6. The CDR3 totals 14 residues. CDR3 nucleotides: TGTGCCAGTAGAAACAGGGGAGGAAATCAGCCCCAGCATTTT. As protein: CASRNRGGNQPQHF.

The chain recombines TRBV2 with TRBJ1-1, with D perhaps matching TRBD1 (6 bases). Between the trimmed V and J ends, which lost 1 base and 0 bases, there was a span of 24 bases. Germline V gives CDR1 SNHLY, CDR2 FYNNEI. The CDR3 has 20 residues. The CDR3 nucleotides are TGTGCCAGCAGTGAAGGCCCCACACTAACCAACAGGGATTTGAACACTGAAGCTTTCTTT. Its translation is CASSEGPTLTNRDLNTEAFF.

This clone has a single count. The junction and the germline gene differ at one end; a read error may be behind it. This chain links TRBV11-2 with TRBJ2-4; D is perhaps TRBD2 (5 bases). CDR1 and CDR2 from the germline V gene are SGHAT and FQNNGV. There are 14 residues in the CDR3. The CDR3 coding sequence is TGTGCCAGCAGATTAGGGAGCAGCAAAAACATTCAGTACTTC. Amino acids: CASRLGSSKNIQYF. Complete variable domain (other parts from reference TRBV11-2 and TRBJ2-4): EAGVAQSPRYKIIEKRQSVAFWCNPISGHATLYWYQQILGQGPKLLIQFQNNGVVDDSQLPKDRFSAERLKGVDSTLKIQPAKLEDSAVYLCASRLGSSKNIQYFGAGTRLSVL.

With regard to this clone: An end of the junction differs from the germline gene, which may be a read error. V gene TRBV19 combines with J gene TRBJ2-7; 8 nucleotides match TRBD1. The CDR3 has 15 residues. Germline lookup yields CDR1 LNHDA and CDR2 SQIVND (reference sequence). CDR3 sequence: CATSRTGWEAYEQYF. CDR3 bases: TGTGCCACTAGTCGGACAGGGTGGGAAGCCTACGAGCAGTACTTC.

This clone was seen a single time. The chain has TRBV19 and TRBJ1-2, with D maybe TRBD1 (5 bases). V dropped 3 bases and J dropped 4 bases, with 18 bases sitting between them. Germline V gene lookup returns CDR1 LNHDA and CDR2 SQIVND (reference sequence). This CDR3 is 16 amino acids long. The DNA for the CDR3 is TGTGCCAGTAGTATGAATCAGCTGCAGGGTTCCTATGGCTACACCTTC. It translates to CASSMNQLQGSYGYTF.

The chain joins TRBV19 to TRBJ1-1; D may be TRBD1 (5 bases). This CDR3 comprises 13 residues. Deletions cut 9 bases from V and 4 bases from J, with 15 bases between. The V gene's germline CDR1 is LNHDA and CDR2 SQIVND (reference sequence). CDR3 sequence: CASLHLGGTEAFF. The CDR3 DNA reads TGTGCCAGCCTCCACTTGGGGGGCACTGAAGCTTTCTTT.

The DNA for the CDR3 is TGTGCCAGCAGTTGGAGCCCAAGAGCAGAGACCCAGTACTTC. Residues: CASSWSPRAETQYF. V and J are TRBV6-2 or TRBV6-3 and TRBJ2-5; D is undetermined. V was clipped by 4 bases and J by 4 bases, with 13 bases between them. Germline CDR1 and CDR2: MNHEY and SVGEGT. This CDR3 spans 14 amino acids.

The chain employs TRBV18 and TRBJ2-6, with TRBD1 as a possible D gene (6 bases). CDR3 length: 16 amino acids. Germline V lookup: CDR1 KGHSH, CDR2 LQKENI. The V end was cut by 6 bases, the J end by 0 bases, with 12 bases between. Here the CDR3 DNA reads TGTGCCAGCTCCCGGGACACCAGCTCTGGGGCCAACGTCCTGACTTTC. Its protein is CASSRDTSSGANVLTF.

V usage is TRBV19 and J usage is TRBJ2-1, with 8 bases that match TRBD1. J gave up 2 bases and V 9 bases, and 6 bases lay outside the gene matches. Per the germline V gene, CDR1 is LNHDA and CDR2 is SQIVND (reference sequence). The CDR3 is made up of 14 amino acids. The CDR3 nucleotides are TGTGCCAGCCTAGGACAGGGACCCTACAATGAGCAGTTCTTC. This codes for CASLGQGPYNEQFF.

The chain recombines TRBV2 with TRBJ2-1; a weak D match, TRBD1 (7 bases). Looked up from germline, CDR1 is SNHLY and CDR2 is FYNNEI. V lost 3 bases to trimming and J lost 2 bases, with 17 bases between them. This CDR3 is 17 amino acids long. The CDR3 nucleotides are TGTGCCAGCAGTGAGGGTGAGCGCAGGGGGGCCTACAATGAGCAGTTCTTC. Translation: CASSEGERRGAYNEQFF. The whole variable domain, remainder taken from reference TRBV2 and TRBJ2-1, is EPEVTQTPSHQVTQMGQEVILRCVPISNHLYFYWYRQILGQKVEFLVSFYNNEISEKSEIFDDQFSVERPDGSNFTLKIRSTKLEDSAMYFCASSEGERRGAYNEQFFGPGTRLTVL.

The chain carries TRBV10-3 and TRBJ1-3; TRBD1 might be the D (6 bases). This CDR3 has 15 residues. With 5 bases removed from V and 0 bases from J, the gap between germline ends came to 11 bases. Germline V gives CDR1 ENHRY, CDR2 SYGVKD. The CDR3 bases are TGTGCCATCAGTCCAGGGGTCAGCTCTGGAAACACCATATATTTT. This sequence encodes CAISPGVSSGNTIYF.

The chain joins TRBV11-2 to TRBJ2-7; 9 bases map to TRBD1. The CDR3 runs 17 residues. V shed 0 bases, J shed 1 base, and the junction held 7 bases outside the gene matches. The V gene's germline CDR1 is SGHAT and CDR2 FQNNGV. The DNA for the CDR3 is TGTGCCAGCAGCTTAGACCGGGACAGGGTTAGGTCCTACGAGCAGTACTTC. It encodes CASSLDRDRVRSYEQYF.

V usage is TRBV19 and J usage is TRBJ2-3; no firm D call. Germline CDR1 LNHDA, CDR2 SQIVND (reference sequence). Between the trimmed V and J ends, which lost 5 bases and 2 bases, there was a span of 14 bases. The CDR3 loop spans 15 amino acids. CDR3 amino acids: CASSPLGSATDTQYF. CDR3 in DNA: TGTGCCAGTAGTCCCCTCGGCAGCGCCACAGATACGCAGTATTTT.

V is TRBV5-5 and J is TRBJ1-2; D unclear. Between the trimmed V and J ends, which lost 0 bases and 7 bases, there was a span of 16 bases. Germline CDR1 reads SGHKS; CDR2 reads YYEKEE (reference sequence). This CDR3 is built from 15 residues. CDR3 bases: TGTGCCAGCAGCTTGGTCGGCGGAGGGTACGGTGGCTACACCTTC. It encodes CASSLVGGGYGGYTF.

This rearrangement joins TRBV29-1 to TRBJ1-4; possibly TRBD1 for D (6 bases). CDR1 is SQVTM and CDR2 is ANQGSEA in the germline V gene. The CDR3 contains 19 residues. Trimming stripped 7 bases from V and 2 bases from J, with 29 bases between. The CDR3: CSARPSGHWFGVTNEKLFF. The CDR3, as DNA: TGCAGCGCCAGACCCTCGGGACACTGGTTTGGTGTGACTAATGAAAAACTGTTTTTT.

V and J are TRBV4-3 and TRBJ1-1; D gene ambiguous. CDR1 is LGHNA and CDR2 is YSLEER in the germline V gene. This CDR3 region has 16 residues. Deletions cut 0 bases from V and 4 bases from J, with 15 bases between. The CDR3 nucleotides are TGCGCCAGCAGCCAAGAGTTGTCAGAGAGGGCCACTGAAGCTTTCTTT. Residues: CASSQELSERATEAFF.

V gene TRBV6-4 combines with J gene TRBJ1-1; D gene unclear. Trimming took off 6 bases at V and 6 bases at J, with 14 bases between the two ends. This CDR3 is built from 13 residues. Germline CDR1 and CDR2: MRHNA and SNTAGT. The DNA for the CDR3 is TGTGCCAGCAGGAGCGGGCAGAGGGCTGAAGCTTTCTTT. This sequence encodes CASRSGQRAEAFF.

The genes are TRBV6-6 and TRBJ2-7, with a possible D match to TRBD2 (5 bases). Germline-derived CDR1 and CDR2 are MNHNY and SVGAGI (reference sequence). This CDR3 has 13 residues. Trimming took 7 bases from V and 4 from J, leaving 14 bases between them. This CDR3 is CASMRATPYEQYF. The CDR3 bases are TGTGCCAGCATGAGGGCCACCCCTTACGAGCAGTACTTC.

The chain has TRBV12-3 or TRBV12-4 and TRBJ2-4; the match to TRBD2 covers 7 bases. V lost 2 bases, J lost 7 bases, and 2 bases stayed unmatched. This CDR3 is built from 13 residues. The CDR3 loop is CASSLTGGNIQYF. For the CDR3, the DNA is TGTGCCAGCAGTTTAACCGGGGGGAACATTCAGTACTTC.

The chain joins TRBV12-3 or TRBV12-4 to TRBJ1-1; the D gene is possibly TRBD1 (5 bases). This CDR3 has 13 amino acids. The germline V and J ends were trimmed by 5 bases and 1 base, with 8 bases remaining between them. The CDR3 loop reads CASSPRGNTEAFF. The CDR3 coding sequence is TGTGCCAGCAGTCCTAGGGGGAACACTGAAGCTTTCTTT.

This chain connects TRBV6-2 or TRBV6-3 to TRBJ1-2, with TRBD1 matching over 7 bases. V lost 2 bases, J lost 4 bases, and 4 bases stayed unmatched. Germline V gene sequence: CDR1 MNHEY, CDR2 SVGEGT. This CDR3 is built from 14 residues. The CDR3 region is CASSYRGRVYGYTF. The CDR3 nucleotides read TGTGCCAGCAGTTACAGGGGGCGCGTCTATGGCTACACCTTC.

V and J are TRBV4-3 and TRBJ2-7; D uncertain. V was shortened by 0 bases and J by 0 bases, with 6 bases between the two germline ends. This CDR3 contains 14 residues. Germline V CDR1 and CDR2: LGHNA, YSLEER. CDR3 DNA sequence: TGCGCCAGCAGCCAAGACCCGAGCTCCTACGAGCAGTACTTC. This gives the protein CASSQDPSSYEQYF.